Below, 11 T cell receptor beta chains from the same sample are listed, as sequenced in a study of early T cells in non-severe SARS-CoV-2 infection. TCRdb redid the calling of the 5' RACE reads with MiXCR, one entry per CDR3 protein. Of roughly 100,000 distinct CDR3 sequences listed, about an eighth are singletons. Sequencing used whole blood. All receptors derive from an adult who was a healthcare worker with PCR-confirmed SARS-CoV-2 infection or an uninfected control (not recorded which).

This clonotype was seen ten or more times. CDR3 DNA: TGCGCCAGCAGCCAAGATTTTGAGACCCAGTACTTC. Amino acids: CASSQDFETQYF. This rearrangement joins TRBV4-1 to TRBJ2-5; unclear D gene. With 0 bases removed from V and 5 bases from J, the gap between germline ends came to 4 bases. The CDR3 runs 12 residues. CDR1 and CDR2 from the germline V gene are MGHRA and YSYEKL.

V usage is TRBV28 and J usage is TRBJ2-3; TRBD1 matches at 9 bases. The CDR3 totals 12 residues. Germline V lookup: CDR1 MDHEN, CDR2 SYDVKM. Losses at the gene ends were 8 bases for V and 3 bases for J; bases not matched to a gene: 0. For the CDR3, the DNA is TGTGCCAGCGGACAGGGGACAGATACGCAGTATTTT. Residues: CASGQGTDTQYF.

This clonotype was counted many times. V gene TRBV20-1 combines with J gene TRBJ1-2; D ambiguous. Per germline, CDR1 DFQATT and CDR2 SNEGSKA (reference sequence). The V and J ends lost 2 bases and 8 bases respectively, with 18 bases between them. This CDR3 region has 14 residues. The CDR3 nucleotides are TGCAGTGCTAGACGGAGTCGGCGCATATACGGCTACACCTTC. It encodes CSARRSRRIYGYTF.

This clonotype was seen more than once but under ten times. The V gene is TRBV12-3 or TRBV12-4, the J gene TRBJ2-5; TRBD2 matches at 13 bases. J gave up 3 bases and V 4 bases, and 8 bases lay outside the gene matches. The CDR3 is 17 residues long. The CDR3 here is CASSSLGLAGEKETQYF. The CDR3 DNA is TGTGCCAGCAGTTCACTAGGACTAGCGGGGGAAAAAGAGACCCAGTACTTC.

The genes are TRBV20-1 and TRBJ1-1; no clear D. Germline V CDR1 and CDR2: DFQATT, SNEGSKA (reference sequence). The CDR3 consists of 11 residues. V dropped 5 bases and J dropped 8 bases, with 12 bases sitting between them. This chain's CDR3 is CSAQAEVEAFF. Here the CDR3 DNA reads TGCAGTGCTCAAGCGGAGGTAGAAGCTTTCTTT.

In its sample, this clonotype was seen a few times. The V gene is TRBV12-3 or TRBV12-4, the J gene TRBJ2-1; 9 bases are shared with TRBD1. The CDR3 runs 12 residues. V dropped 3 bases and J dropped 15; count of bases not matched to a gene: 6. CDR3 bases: TGTGCCAGCAGTTTGGGGACAGGGAGTAGGTTCTTC. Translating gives CASSLGTGSRFF.

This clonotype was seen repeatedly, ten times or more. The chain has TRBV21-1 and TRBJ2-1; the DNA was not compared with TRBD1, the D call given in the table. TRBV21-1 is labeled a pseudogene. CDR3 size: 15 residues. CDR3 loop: CASSSGTDSYNEQFF. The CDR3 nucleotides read TGTGCCAGCAGCTCTGGGACCGACTCCTACAATGAGCAGTTCTTC.

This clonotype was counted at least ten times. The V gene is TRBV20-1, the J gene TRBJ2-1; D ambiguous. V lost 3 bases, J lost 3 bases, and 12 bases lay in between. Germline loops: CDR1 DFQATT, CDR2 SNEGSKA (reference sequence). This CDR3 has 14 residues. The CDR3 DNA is TGCAGTGCTAGTTCGTACAGATTCTACAATGAGCAGTTCTTC. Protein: CSASSYRFYNEQFF.

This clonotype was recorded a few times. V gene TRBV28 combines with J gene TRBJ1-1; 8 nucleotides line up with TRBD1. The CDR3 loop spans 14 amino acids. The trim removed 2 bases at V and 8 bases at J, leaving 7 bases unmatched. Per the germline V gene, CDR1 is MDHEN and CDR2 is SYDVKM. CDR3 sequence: CASSLSQGAWEAFF. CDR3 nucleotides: TGTGCCAGCAGTTTAAGTCAGGGGGCTTGGGAAGCTTTCTTT.

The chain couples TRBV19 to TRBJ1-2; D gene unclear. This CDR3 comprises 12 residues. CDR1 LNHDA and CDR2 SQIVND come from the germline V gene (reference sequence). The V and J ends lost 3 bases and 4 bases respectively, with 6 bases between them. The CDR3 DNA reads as TGTGCCAGTAGTATCAAGGGCTATGGCTACACCTTC. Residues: CASSIKGYGYTF.

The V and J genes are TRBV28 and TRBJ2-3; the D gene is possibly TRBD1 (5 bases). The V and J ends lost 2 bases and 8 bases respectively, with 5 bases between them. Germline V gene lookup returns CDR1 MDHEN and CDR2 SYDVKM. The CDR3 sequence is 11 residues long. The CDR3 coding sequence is TGTGCCAGCAGTTTACAGGGTACGCAGTATTTT. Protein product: CASSLQGTQYF.